This T cell receptor (beta chain) appears in the sequencing data of a study of blood T cell repertoires in COVID-19 (dated by TCRdb to 2020 to 2021). Turning to the overall study: Samples from collaborators originated in the United States, Italy and Spain and spanned both the acute and convalescent phases of COVID-19. The prospective study material was composed of cDNA or gDNA derived from T cells, B-cell-depleted T cells, or PBMCs. Subjects who had been exposed to COVID-19, were actively infected with it, or had recovered from it provided the deeply sampled blood TCRbeta repertoires that made up the dataset. The repertoires were released in a freely available public database intended as a resource for research on the immune response to SARS-CoV-2. Samples were obtained from the ongoing ImmuneRACE study (first 160 participants) and from 1,000 to 1,500 subjects provided by 6 global collaborators. The sample metadata nearly always contained a de-identified subject ID, COVID-19 status, age in years and sex. Where available, HLA class I and class II types were taken from metadata supplied by the sample provider and were not determined by assay-based typing. The research as a whole found: The quantity of clinical and demographic metadata differed by source and by participant and was supplied without curation.

Concerning this clone itself: Its specific antigen is unknown. No base quality information exists; no much larger clone differs at one position.

TCRbeta CDR3 regions were amplified from genomic DNA by means of the immunoSEQ Assay, a bias-controlled multiplex PCR. The original pipeline was this. Within the assay, amplification of reference gene primers was used to estimate how many nucleated cells each sample contained. Sequence reads were collapsed and filtered to measure the absolute abundance of every unique TCRbeta CDR3 rearrangement. For each sample, productive Simpson clonality was calculated as the square root of Simpson's diversity index across productive rearrangements. TCRdb mirrors the immuneACCESS table, restricted to in-frame sequences. Some clones are absent from its copies; in checked studies, under half trace to an unresolved V gene, and the reason for the others is unknown. V and J calls and clone size follow that table, whereas D and trimming were derived from the DNA. For this sample the table gives 55,000 to 65,000 clones, of which around 90% were detected only once. The leading ten clones occupy 9.5% to 13% of the sample.

CDR1 and CDR2 were assigned from the germline V gene (reference sequence) as MNHEY and SMNVEV. A distance of 14 bases separates the germline ends of V and J, which lose 10 bases and 7 bases respectively. The CDR3 spans 11 residues, from the cysteine through the valine. Only CDR3 DNA is held: 33 bases, read in frame from base 1. Each collaborating institution followed its own protocols to collect whole blood in K2EDTA tubes. Collaborator samples were shipped for TCRbeta analysis as frozen whole blood, isolated PBMCs, or DNA extracted from either sample type. This TCR was recovered from a human donor with acute or convalescent COVID-19. The donor label of this sample is uncertain. Sequences were obtained from peripheral blood. The chain couples TRBV27 to TRBJ2-7, with the D gene not confidently named. The CDR3 sequence is CATPSSREQYV. The DNA sequence follows: TGTGCCACCCCATCGTCGAGGGAGCAGTACGTC.